The 6 T cell receptor beta chains below were found in one sample sequenced in a study of shared clonotypes between healthy human individuals. Assay used: immunoSEQ multiplex PCR; TCRdb lists only in-frame clones, some missing. The sample consists of around 510,000 clones, around 77% of them appearing once. The specimen sequenced was PBMCs. These receptor sequences come from a middle-aged woman in good health. Some clones in this sample may be carry-over from other donors' samples.

This clone was observed once. The rearrangement links TRBV9 to TRBJ1-3; TRBD1 aligns across 7 bases. J was trimmed by 0 bases and V by 0 bases; bases with no gene match: 0. CDR1 is SGDLS and CDR2 is YYNGEE in the germline V gene. This CDR3 has 15 residues. The CDR3 sequence is CASSVGDSSGNTIYF. CDR3 bases: TGTGCCAGCAGCGTAGGGGACAGCTCTGGAAACACCATATATTTT.

The chain couples TRBV25-1 to TRBJ1-1; TRBD1 is a possible D gene (6 bases). This CDR3 has 12 residues. V was trimmed by 7 bases and J by 1 base, leaving 7 bases between them. In germline, CDR1 is MGHDK, CDR2 SYGVNS. CDR3 in amino acids: CASTTGNTEAFF. As DNA, the CDR3 is TGTGCCAGCACGACAGGGAACACTGAAGCTTTCTTT. Full variable domain (rest looked up from reference TRBV25-1 and TRBJ1-1): EADIYQTPRYLVIGTGKKITLECSQTMGHDKMYWYQQDPGMELHLIHYSYGVNSTEKGDLSSESTVSRIRTEHFPLTLESARPSHTSQYLCASTTGNTEAFFGQGTRLTVV.

The CDR3 loop reads CASSGLAGGTGDQYF. The CDR3 DNA reads as TGTGCCAGCAGTGGCCTCGCGGGGGGGACAGGCGATCAGTACTTC. The chain recombines TRBV6-1 with TRBJ2-7, with TRBD2 as a possible D gene (9 bases). V lost 4 bases, J lost 10 bases, and 23 bases lay in between. CDR1 and CDR2 from the germline V gene are MNHNS and SASEGT. This CDR3 is built from 15 residues.

The CDR3 protein is CASSPSRTGLTYEQYF. CDR3 DNA: TGTGCCAGCTCACCCTCCCGGACAGGATTAACCTACGAGCAGTACTTC. The chain carries TRBV18 and TRBJ2-7; 7 nucleotides match TRBD1. The CDR3 totals 16 residues. V lost 3 bases and J lost 2; bases outside the gene matches: 10. Germline V lookup: CDR1 KGHSH, CDR2 LQKENI.

This chain uses TRBV6-5 with TRBJ1-1; TRBD1 matches at 7 bases. Germline CDR1 reads MNHEY; CDR2 reads SVGAGI. This CDR3 comprises 15 residues. Trimming cost V 6 bases and J 4 bases; bases outside gene matches: 11. The CDR3 loop is CASSSGGPGGTEAFF. As DNA, the CDR3 is TGTGCCAGCAGCTCAGGGGGGCCTGGGGGCACTGAAGCTTTCTTT.

V and J are TRBV11-2 and TRBJ1-2, with D uncertain. CDR1 is SGHAT and CDR2 is FQNNGV in the germline V gene. Trimming took off 6 bases at V and 4 bases at J, with 12 bases between the two ends. The CDR3 has 13 residues. In DNA, the CDR3 is TGTGCCAGCAGTCCCGAACTGGGCTATGGCTACACCTTC. Translation gives CASSPELGYGYTF.